These T cell receptor beta chains were read from a single sample in a study of shared clonotypes between healthy human individuals. TCRdb's copy holds only in-frame clones and misses some; the assay was immunoSEQ multiplex PCR. This sample yields hundreds of thousands of clones, of which around 96% are seen a single time; about 0.25% belongs to the top ten. The sequenced sample was naive CD8+ T cells sorted from blood. These receptor sequences come from a man in his thirties or forties in good health. Each CDR3 is given with its conserved first and last residue. A row's size may be missing; if present it is once, few, many or a size class.

TRBV29-1	-	TRBJ2-7	CSVETPPQGESSYEQYF
TRBV29-1	-	TRBJ2-7	CSVGGGDTYEQYF
TRBV5-6	-	TRBJ2-7	CASSPSWNNYEQYF
TRBV9	once	TRBJ2-7	CASSVWDVDEQYF
TRBV7-9	-	TRBJ2-7	CASSYISGSSYEQYF
TRBV27	-	TRBJ2-7	CASSPGGPYEQYF
TRBV27	-	TRBJ2-7	CASTPGSPGDGYEQYF
TRBV9	-	TRBJ2-1	CASSVSALAGGYNEQFF
TRBV4-2	-	TRBJ2-7	CASSQEQGLPYEQYF
TRBV6-1	once	TRBJ2-3	CASGLTTNTDTQYF
TRBV29-1	-	TRBJ1-3	CSVEDVLDSGNTIYF
TRBV4-1	-	TRBJ1-1	CASSQESIGYTEAFF
TRBV6-5	few	TRBJ2-3	CASSYSTGGRDTQYF
TRBV27	-	TRBJ2-7	CASSTQTSGSREQYF
TRBV7-9	-	TRBJ2-3	CASTRDSYTDTQYF
TRBV7-8	-	TRBJ2-7	CASSPGTGRNYEQYF
TRBV6-1	-	TRBJ2-5	CASSALGWGLQETQYF
TRBV27	-	TRBJ1-3	CASRAGAYSGNTIYF
TRBV30	-	TRBJ2-7	CAWSFGTGDEQYF
TRBV29-1	-	TRBJ2-7	CSVEDPRGSLYEQYF
TRBV6-1	-	TRBJ1-1	CASGQSDTEAFF
TRBV28	-	TRBJ2-2	CASSWTAQNTGELFF
TRBV29-1	-	TRBJ2-1	CSVEGLGDYNEQFF
TRBV27	-	TRBJ2-7	CASGQYYEQYF
TRBV7-6	-	TRBJ1-4	CASSLGQGEKLFF
TRBV30	-	TRBJ2-1	CAWSPGTGIYNEQFF
TRBV7-8	-	TRBJ2-2	CASSLWGPGELFF
TRBV29-1	-	TRBJ2-7	CSVETGGSYEQYF
TRBV29-1	once	TRBJ1-1	CSVELPLTGDREAFF
TRBV13	-	TRBJ2-1	CASSLWSLGGGHNEQFF
TRBV7-9	-	TRBJ2-1	CASSLAGLANEQFF
TRBV11-2	-	TRBJ2-7	CASSHLRTSIYEQYF
TRBV15	-	TRBJ1-4	CATSRVGGLIVATNEKLFF